Listed below are T cell receptor beta chains from one sample, sequenced in a study of T-cell memory formation after mild COVID-19. Using its own MiXCR run on the 5' RACE reads, TCRdb lists one record per CDR3 protein. The sample holds around 510,000 distinct CDR3 sequences, less than 25% seen once. Sequenced sample: PBMCs or a T cell subset sorted from them (not recorded which). All receptors derive from an adult woman who had mild COVID-19 (a few samples of this study predate the infection). Cell type and time point are not known. CDR3s include the opening cysteine and the closing phenylalanine or tryptophan. Fields, in order: J gene, V gene, D gene, clone size, CDR3 protein, CDR3 DNA. The D gene is left open where the match is weak. Size values are once, few and many counts, or a class for expanded clones, and some rows have none.

>TRBJ2-7|TRBV9|TRBD1|.
CASSAGTGRNEQYF
TGTGCCAGCAGCGCCGGGACAGGGAGGAACGAGCAGTACTTC
>TRBJ1-1|TRBV4-2|.|.
CASSQAPAEAFF
TGTGCCAGCAGCCAAGCTCCGGCTGAAGCTTTCTTT
>TRBJ1-5|TRBV12-3/TRBV12-4|TRBD1|.
CASTSTGTSNQPQHF
TGTGCCAGCACCTCGACAGGGACTAGCAATCAGCCCCAGCATTTT
>TRBJ2-1|TRBV6-5|TRBD2|.
CASRKGGGAYNEQFF
TGTGCCAGCCGTAAGGGCGGGGGGGCGTACAATGAGCAGTTCTTC
>TRBJ1-2|TRBV27|.|.
CASGAPLRGRDGYTF
TGTGCCAGCGGAGCTCCCCTCAGGGGTAGAGATGGCTACACCTTC
>TRBJ2-1|TRBV15|TRBD2|few
CATSRRTSGVSYNEQFF
TGTGCCACCAGCAGAAGGACTAGCGGGGTTTCCTACAATGAGCAGTTCTTC
>TRBJ1-2|TRBV6-5|TRBD1|.
CASSRTGNQDGYTF
TGTGCCAGCAGCCGGACAGGGAATCAAGATGGCTACACCTTC
>TRBJ2-7|TRBV12-3/TRBV12-4|TRBD1|.
CASSFWAGGGYEQYF
TGTGCCAGCAGTTTCTGGGCAGGGGGCGGATACGAGCAGTACTTC
>TRBJ2-1|TRBV20-1|.|few
CSAGGGNEQFF
TGCAGTGCCGGGGGTGGCAATGAGCAGTTCTTC
>TRBJ2-1|TRBV7-2|.|many
CASSLLTWQIGYNEQFF
TGTGCCAGCAGCTTGTTGACGTGGCAAATCGGCTACAATGAGCAGTTCTTC
>TRBJ1-2|TRBV7-6|.|.
CASSLTGGGDPYGYTF
TGTGCCAGCAGCTTGACCGGCGGGGGGGACCCCTATGGCTACACCTTC
>TRBJ2-7|TRBV27|TRBD2|.
CASSLWSGRGVSYEQYF
TGTGCCAGCAGTTTATGGAGCGGGAGGGGAGTCTCCTACGAGCAGTACTTC
>TRBJ2-2|TRBV12-3/TRBV12-4|.|.
CASSSIGDTGELFF
TGTGCCAGCAGTTCCATCGGAGACACCGGGGAGCTGTTTTTT
>TRBJ2-5|TRBV4-2|.|.
CASSQDARGRETQYF
TGTGCCAGCAGCCAAGACGCGCGGGGTCGGGAGACCCAGTACTTC
>TRBJ2-5|TRBV19|TRBD2|.
CASSIRGSSLRETQYF
TGTGCCAGTAGTATCCGCGGGAGTTCGCTCAGGGAGACCCAGTACTTC
>TRBJ1-4|TRBV4-1|.|.
CASSQDPPAAGSINEKLFF
TGCGCCAGCAGCCAAGATCCACCAGCCGCGGGAAGCATTAATGAAAAACTGTTTTTT
>TRBJ2-1|TRBV19|TRBD2|few
CASSARYGGRGEKQFF
TGTGCCAGTAGTGCCAGGTATGGCGGGAGGGGAGAAAAGCAGTTCTTC
>TRBJ1-5|TRBV6-5|TRBD1|.
CASSYSRGPDQPQHF
TGTGCCAGCAGTTACTCCAGGGGGCCGGATCAGCCCCAGCATTTT
>TRBJ1-2|TRBV10-3|TRBD1|.
CAISGTGHGYTF
TGTGCCATCAGTGGGACAGGGCATGGCTACACCTTC
>TRBJ2-3|TRBV20-1|.|.
CIVGGGPPDTQYF
TGCATCGTTGGAGGGGGGCCTCCAGATACGCAGTATTTT
>TRBJ2-3|TRBV14|TRBD2|many
CASSQDRPGLVTDTQYF
TGTGCCAGCAGCCAAGATAGGCCAGGACTAGTCACAGATACGCAGTATTTT
>TRBJ2-1|TRBV19|.|.
CASSIRSSENEQFF
TGTGCCAGTAGTATCCGCTCCAGCGAGAATGAGCAGTTCTTC
>TRBJ1-6|TRBV6-5|.|.
CASSSQGRETSPLHF
TGTGCCAGCAGTTCACAGGGCAGGGAAACTTCACCCCTCCACTTT
>TRBJ2-1|TRBV13|TRBD2|few
CASSQAGGPGNEQFF
TGTGCCAGCAGCCAAGCGGGGGGCCCAGGGAATGAGCAGTTCTTC
>TRBJ2-1|TRBV20-1|TRBD2|few
CSARPLAVYNEQFF
TGCAGTGCTAGACCTCTAGCGGTCTACAATGAGCAGTTCTTC
>TRBJ2-7|TRBV28|TRBD2|.
CASSTPGLASEQYF
TGTGCCAGCAGTACCCCGGGACTAGCTTCCGAGCAGTACTTC
>TRBJ1-2|TRBV20-1|.|.
CSTQENYGYTF
TGCAGTACACAGGAAAACTATGGCTACACCTTC
>TRBJ2-1|TRBV7-9|TRBD2|many
CASRLAGGDEQFF
TGTGCCAGCAGACTAGCGGGAGGAGATGAGCAGTTCTTC
>TRBJ2-1|TRBV6-2/TRBV6-3|.|few
CASRGQAGVGNEQFF
TGTGCCAGCCGTGGTCAGGCAGGGGTGGGGAATGAGCAGTTCTTC
>TRBJ1-1|TRBV11-3|.|.
CASSRPTSTEAFF
TGTGCCAGCAGCAGACCGACGAGCACTGAAGCTTTCTTT
>TRBJ1-2|TRBV4-2|.|few
CASSQEYRSNYGYTF
TGTGCCAGCAGCCAAGAGTACAGATCTAACTATGGCTACACCTTC
>TRBJ1-5|TRBV7-9|.|.
CASSSDVYNQPQHF
TGTGCCAGCAGCTCGGACGTTTACAATCAGCCCCAGCATTTT
>TRBJ2-7|TRBV11-3|TRBD1|few
CASTTGTGGSYEQYF
TGTGCCAGCACCACGGGGACAGGGGGCTCCTACGAGCAGTACTTC
>TRBJ2-5|TRBV7-7|TRBD1|few
CASSAGQGRETQYF
TGTGCCAGCAGCGCGGGACAGGGAAGAGAGACCCAGTACTTC
>TRBJ1-3|TRBV7-2|TRBD1|few
CASSLQGAFGNTIYF
TGTGCCAGCAGCTTACAGGGGGCCTTTGGAAACACCATATATTTT
>TRBJ1-1|TRBV12-3/TRBV12-4|.|few
CASSVVFNTEAFF
TGTGCCAGCAGCGTGGTATTTAACACTGAAGCTTTCTTT
>TRBJ2-2|TRBV7-9|.|.
CASSLSVGEDTGELFF
TGTGCCAGCAGCTTAAGTGTCGGGGAGGACACCGGGGAGCTGTTTTTT
>TRBJ1-5|TRBV7-2|TRBD1|few
CASSPRTGNNQPQHF
TGTGCCAGCAGCCCACGGACAGGGAATAATCAGCCCCAGCATTTT
>TRBJ1-2|TRBV24-1|TRBD1|few
CATSEGTGGVDGYTF
TGTGCCACCAGTGAAGGGACAGGGGGCGTTGATGGCTACACCTTC
>TRBJ2-7|TRBV12-3/TRBV12-4|TRBD2|few
CASSLSGTSYEQYF
TGTGCCAGCAGTTTAAGCGGGACGTCCTACGAGCAGTACTTC